This T cell receptor (beta chain) was retrieved from a study of blood T cell repertoires in COVID-19. Libraries were prepared by immunoSEQ multiplex PCR; TCRdb keeps only in-frame clonotypes and omits some of them. The sample includes approximately 200,000 clones, approximately 80% of them seen just once. This clone appeared a single time. This CDR3 comprises 14 residues. Trimming removed 5 bases from V and 3 bases from J; junction bases left unmatched: 5. CDR1 and CDR2 from the germline V gene are SEHNR and FQNEAQ (reference sequence). This TCR was sampled from a man between 60 and 75 years old who had recovered from COVID-19. This chain uses TRBV7-9 with TRBJ1-1, with TRBD1 matching over 8 bases. The sequencing sample was made of PBMCs or T cells enriched from blood (not recorded which). As DNA, the CDR3 is TGTGCCAGCAGCAGACAGGGGAGTCACACTGAAGCTTTCTTT. Protein: CASSRQGSHTEAFF.